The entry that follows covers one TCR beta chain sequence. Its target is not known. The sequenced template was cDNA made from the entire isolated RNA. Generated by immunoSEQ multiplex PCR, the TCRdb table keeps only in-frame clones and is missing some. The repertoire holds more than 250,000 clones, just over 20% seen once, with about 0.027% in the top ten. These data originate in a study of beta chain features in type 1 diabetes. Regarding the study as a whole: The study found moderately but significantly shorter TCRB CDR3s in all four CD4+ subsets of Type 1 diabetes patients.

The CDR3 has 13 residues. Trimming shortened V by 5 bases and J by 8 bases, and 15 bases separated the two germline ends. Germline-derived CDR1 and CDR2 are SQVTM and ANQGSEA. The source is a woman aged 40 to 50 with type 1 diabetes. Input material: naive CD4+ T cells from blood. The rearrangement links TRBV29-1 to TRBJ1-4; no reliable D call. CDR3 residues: CSVIRSRGEKLFF. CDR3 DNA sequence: TGCAGCGTTATCAGGTCCCGAGGGGAAAAACTGTTTTTT. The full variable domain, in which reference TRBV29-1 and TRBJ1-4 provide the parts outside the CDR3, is SAVISQKPSRDICQRGTSLTIQCQVDSQVTMMFWYRQQPGQSLTLIATANQGSEATYESGFVIDKFPISRPNLTFSTLTVSNMSPEDSSIYLCSVIRSRGEKLFFGSGTQLSVL.